The entry below describes one TCR beta chain. This clonotype was recorded at least ten times. This clone's antigen is unknown. Nothing much larger sits one base from this clone, and base qualities are not available. This sample's treatment or condition label indicates: live attenuated yellow fever vaccine strain. PBMCs were isolated from peripheral blood using a standard Ficoll-Paque protocol. Dynabeads CD4 and CD8 positive selection kits were used to isolate the CD4 and CD8 T-cell fractions. TriZol was used to extract RNA from bulk PBMCs, from CD4 and CD8 fractions, and from dextramer-positive and dextramer-negative fractions. The CDR3 runs 15 amino acids, cysteine and phenylalanine included. Only the CDR3 part of the read is kept: 45 bases, read in frame from the first base. CDR1 SGHKS and CDR2 YYEKEE were looked up in the germline V gene (reference sequence). Trimming at the junction amounts to 6 bases on V and 3 bases on J, and the germline ends lie 15 bases apart.

Synthesis of TCR cDNA relied on 5'RACE template switching, a step that introduced a universal primer site along with unique molecular identifiers. Priming for cDNA synthesis came from both the TCR alpha and TCR beta constant segments. Two PCR steps were used to amplify libraries, with sample barcodes and sequencing adapters being added in the second step. Libraries were sequenced on Illumina HiSeq 2500 (2x100 bp) or NovaSeq (2x150 bp). The paper's processing steps were these. Demultiplexing of reads and collapsing into UMI consensus sequences were performed with MIGEC, and V(D)J alignment was carried out with MiXCR. Vaccine-responding clonotypes were defined with edgeR using replicate PBMC samples, requiring FDR below 0.01 and a log2 fold change above 5 up to day 15. Each bulk clonotype was labeled CD4 or CD8 based on which sequenced repertoire, CD4 or CD8, contained the clonotype at higher abundance. The public sequencing data were trimmed at Q25 with fastp and processed into clonotypes with MiXCR by TCRdb, which kept only in-frame beta chains. Every entry covers one CDR3 protein and lists the most common genes and DNA from its rows. These V and J calls originate from TCRdb's pipeline instead of the authors' own analysis. For this sample there are around 230,000 distinct CDR3 sequences; approximately 6.7% appear just once. Of the sample, 1.1% is held by the ten largest clones.

The record originates from a study of T cells after yellow fever vaccination (dated by TCRdb to the late 2010s). For context, the study as a whole: The SMART-Seq v4 Ultra Low Input RNA kit was used to prepare libraries from fractions with low cell numbers. Blood was collected at multiple timepoints before and after primary and secondary immunization, and bulk PBMC replicates and cell subsets were isolated. Bulk TCR alpha and beta repertoires were sequenced longitudinally to track T-cell clones before and after primary and booster YFV17D yellow fever vaccination. Two healthy male donors, one aged 18 to 30 and one aged 30 to 40 years, were included in the cohort. General findings and caveats noted by the study authors: Compared with the primary T-cell response, the secondary T-cell response was faster but weaker, reaching its peak on day 5 rather than on day 15. Computational filtering was needed because FACS-sorted repertoires could contain abundant contaminating clonotypes from the bulk population. Because only a couple of donors were included in the study, the extent to which the findings can be generalized is limited. After the booster, most clones that had expanded after primary vaccination were detected again (nearly 97% of CD4 and around 88% of CD8), suggesting broad maintenance of memory. A small share of clonotypes occurred in both CD4 and CD8 compartments, likely arising from convergent recombination.

The source was CD4+ T cells sorted from PBMCs, collected on the day of the yellow fever booster vaccination. The sequence was collected from a young man who received the YFV17D yellow fever vaccine. The chain was built from TRBV5-5 and TRBJ2-2; D gene: possibly TRBD2, on 5 matching bases. The base sequence is TGTGCCAGCAACCCCGGGGATCGGTACACCGGGGAGCTGTTTTTT. It specifies CASNPGDRYTGELFF. Reference TRBV5-5 and TRBJ2-2 proteins supply the regions before and after the CDR3; the full variable domain is: DAGVTQSPTHLIKTRGQQVTLRCSPISGHKSVSWYQQVLGQGPQFIFQYYEKEERGRGNFPDRFSARQFPNYSSELNVNALLLGDSALYLCASNPGDRYTGELFFGEGSRLTVL.